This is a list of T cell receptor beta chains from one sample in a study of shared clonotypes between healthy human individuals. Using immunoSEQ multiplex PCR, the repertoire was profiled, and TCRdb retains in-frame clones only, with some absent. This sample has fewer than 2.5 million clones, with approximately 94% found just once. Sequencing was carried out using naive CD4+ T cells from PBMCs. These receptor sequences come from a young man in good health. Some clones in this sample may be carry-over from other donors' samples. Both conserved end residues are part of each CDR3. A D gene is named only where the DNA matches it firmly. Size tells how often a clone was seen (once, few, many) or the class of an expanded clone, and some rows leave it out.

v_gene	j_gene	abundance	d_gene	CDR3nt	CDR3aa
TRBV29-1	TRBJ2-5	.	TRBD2	TGCAGCGTTGTGTATAGCGGGAGGTGGGAGACCCAGTACTTC	CSVVYSGRWETQYF
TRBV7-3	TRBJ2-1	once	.	TGTGCCAGCAGCCTTAGCCTCGGCAATGAGCAGTTCTTC	CASSLSLGNEQFF
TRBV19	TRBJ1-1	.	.	TGTGCCAGTAGTCCCGGGTCACTCATGAACACTGAAGCTTTCTTT	CASSPGSLMNTEAFF
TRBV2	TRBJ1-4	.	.	TGTGCCAGCAGTGAGTTCCAGGGGTATGAAAAACTGTTTTTT	CASSEFQGYEKLFF
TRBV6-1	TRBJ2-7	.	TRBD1	TGTGCCAGCAGTGATCCCATCCCGGGACAGAGATACGAGCAGTACTTC	CASSDPIPGQRYEQYF
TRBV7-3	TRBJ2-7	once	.	TGTGCCAGCAGCTTAACGGCTCAGTCCTACGAGCAGTACTTC	CASSLTAQSYEQYF
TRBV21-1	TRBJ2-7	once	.	TGTGCCAGCAGCAAAGGGACACTAGCGGGAGTCTGGTACGAGCAGTACTTC	CASSKGTLAGVWYEQYF
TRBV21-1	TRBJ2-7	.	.	TGTGCCAGCAGCAATCGGGGGTTTGAGCTCGAGCAGTACTTC	CASSNRGFELEQYF
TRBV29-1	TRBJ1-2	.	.	TGCAGCGCGTTACAGGGAGACTATGGCTACACCTTC	CSALQGDYGYTF
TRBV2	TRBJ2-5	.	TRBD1	TGTGCCAGCAGTGCTACACAGGGGAAGGAAGAGACCCAGTACTTC	CASSATQGKEETQYF
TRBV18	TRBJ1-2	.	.	TGTGCCAGCTCACCTTCCTGGGCAGGGTTATACGATGGCTACACCTTC	CASSPSWAGLYDGYTF
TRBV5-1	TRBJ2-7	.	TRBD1	TGCGCCAGCAGCTTGGGTGTCGGACAGGGGGTCTCCTACGAGCAGTACTTC	CASSLGVGQGVSYEQYF
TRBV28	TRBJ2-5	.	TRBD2	TGTGCCAGCAGCCTAGCGGGAGGGCCGAGGGAGACCCAGTACTTC	CASSLAGGPRETQYF
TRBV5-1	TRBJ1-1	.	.	TGCGCCAGCAGCTTAAGACAGGACGGGAGGGGCACTGAAGCTTTCTTT	CASSLRQDGRGTEAFF
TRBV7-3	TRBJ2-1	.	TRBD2	TGTGCCAGCAGCTTAACCAGGACTAGCGGGTCCGATGAGCAGTTCTTC	CASSLTRTSGSDEQFF
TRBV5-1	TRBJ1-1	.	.	TGCGCCAGCAGCTTGGTTGGGGGCCGGAACACTGAAGCTTTCTTT	CASSLVGGRNTEAFF
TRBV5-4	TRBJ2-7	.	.	TGTGCCAGCAGCTTGTTAGGCTCTTACGAGCAGTACTTC	CASSLLGSYEQYF
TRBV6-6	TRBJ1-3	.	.	TGTGCCAGCAGGGGGGCTGGAAACACCATATATTTT	CASRGAGNTIYF
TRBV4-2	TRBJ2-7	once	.	TGTGCCAGCAGCCAAGAACCTAGCGTCTACGAGCAGTACTTC	CASSQEPSVYEQYF
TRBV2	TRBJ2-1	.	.	TGTGCCAGCAGCCTAAGAGGGGACGTTTACAATGAGCAGTTCTTC	CASSLRGDVYNEQFF
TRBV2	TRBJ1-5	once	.	TGTGCCAGCGGAGTGAGTGGGGTTCAGCCCCAGCATTTT	CASGVSGVQPQHF
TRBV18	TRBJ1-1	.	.	TGTGCCAGCTCACCATACGCCACCCGATCCGCTGAAGCTTTCTTT	CASSPYATRSAEAFF
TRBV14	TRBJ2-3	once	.	TGTGCCAGCAGCCAAGTAATTAGCGGCCGTTACACAGATACGCAGTATTTT	CASSQVISGRYTDTQYF
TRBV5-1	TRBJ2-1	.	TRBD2	TGCGCCAGCAGCTTGGTTTTGGCTAGCGGGGGCAATGAGCAGTTCTTC	CASSLVLASGGNEQFF
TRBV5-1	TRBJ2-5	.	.	TGCGCCAGCAGCTTGGAAGGGGCGGGGGAGACCCAGTACTTC	CASSLEGAGETQYF
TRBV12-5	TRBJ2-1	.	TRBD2	TGTGCTAGTGGATCTAGCGGGAGCTCAATCAATGAGCAGTTCTTC	CASGSSGSSINEQFF
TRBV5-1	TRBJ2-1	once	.	TGCGCCAGCAGCATACGGACGGACAATGAGCAGTTCTTC	CASSIRTDNEQFF